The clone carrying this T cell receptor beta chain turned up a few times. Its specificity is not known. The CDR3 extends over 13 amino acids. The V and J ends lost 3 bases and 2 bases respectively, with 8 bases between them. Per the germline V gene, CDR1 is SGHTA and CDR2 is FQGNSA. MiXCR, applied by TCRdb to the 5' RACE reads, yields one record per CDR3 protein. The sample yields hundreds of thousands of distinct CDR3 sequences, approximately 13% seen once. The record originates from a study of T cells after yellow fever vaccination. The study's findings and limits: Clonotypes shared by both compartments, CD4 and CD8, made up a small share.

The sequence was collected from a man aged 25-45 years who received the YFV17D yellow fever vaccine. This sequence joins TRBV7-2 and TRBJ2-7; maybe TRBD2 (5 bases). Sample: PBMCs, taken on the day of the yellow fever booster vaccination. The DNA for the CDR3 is TGTGCCAGCAGCTTCGACTACCCCTACGAGCAGTACTTC. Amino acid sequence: CASSFDYPYEQYF.